These 30 T cell receptor beta chains were sequenced from one sample in a study of cytomegalovirus exposure and HLA in healthy donors. PCR employed 60 Vbeta and 13 Jbeta primers. Clones were read by immunoSEQ multiplex PCR, and TCRdb kept only the in-frame ones, dropping some. The sample holds some 140,000 clones; over 60% are singletons and the top ten take roughly 1.2%. Material: PBMCs. The receptors come from a male donor in good health and CMV-seropositive.

V usage is TRBV12-2 and J usage is TRBJ2-1; the table's D call, TRBD1, has no DNA check behind it. TRBV12-2 is given as a pseudogene. The CDR3 is 18 amino acids. CDR3 region: CASRLAPPTENSYNEQFF. CDR3 nucleotide sequence: TGTGCAAGTCGCTTAGCCCCCCCTACAGAAAACTCCTACAATGAGCAGTTCTTC.

The chain carries TRBV4-1 and TRBJ2-1; the D gene is possibly TRBD1 (6 bases). The germline gives CDR1 MGHRA, CDR2 YSYEKL. This CDR3 has 15 amino acids. V was cut by 1 base and J by 5 bases, with 12 bases left in between. The CDR3 region has the DNA TGCGCCAGCAGCCAAGTCCCCGGGACAAACAATGAGCAGTTCTTC. This gives the protein CASSQVPGTNNEQFF.

The chain uses TRBV19 and TRBJ2-1; 8 bases align to TRBD1. The V gene's germline CDR1 is LNHDA and CDR2 SQIVND (reference sequence). The CDR3 runs 14 residues. V was clipped by 5 bases and J by 7 bases; unmatched bases: 7. The CDR3 here is CASSVQGGRNEQFF. The CDR3 DNA sequence: TGTGCCAGTAGTGTACAGGGGGGCCGGAATGAGCAGTTCTTC.

On this clone: A junction end diverges from the germline sequence, so it may reflect a read error. This sequence joins TRBV7-7 and TRBJ2-5; 10 bases are shared with TRBD1. This CDR3 region has 15 residues. CDR1 is SSHAT and CDR2 is FNYEAQ in the germline V gene (reference sequence). The CDR3 here is CASSPQGTGEETQYF. As DNA, the CDR3 is TGTGCTAGCAGCCCCCAAGGGACAGGGGAAGAGACCCAGTACTTC.

The rearrangement links TRBV12-5 to TRBJ1-3, with 7 nucleotides matching TRBD1. In germline, CDR1 is LGHNT, CDR2 FRNRAP. This CDR3 is built from 16 residues. Trimming at V came to 1 base and at J to 0 bases, leaving 3 bases not matched to a gene. For the CDR3, the DNA is TGTGCTAGTGGTTTGGGACAGGGCACCTCTGGAAACACCATATATTTT. It translates to CASGLGQGTSGNTIYF.

The J gene is TRBJ2-3, the V gene TRBV9, with D unresolved. The CDR3 sequence is 14 residues long. The germline V gene encodes CDR1 SGDLS and CDR2 YYNGEE. V was pared by 0 bases and J by 1 base, with 6 bases between. The CDR3 coding sequence is TGTGCCAGCAGCGTAGGGCTGCGCACAGATACGCAGTATTTT. Protein: CASSVGLRTDTQYF.

The CDR3 bases are TGTGCCAGCAGCCAAACCGGGACAGTATTCAATGAGCAGTTCTTC. Encoded protein: CASSQTGTVFNEQFF. The chain recombines TRBV4-2 with TRBJ2-1, with 7 positions matching TRBD1. Per the germline V gene, CDR1 is LGHNA and CDR2 is YNFKEQ. The CDR3 totals 15 residues. V trimming: 2 bases; J trimming: 6 bases; junction bases outside the gene matches: 7.

The chain couples TRBV29-1 to TRBJ2-5, with D tentatively TRBD2 (6 bases). CDR1 and CDR2 (germline): SQVTM, ANQGSEA. The CDR3 totals 11 residues. The V end lost 4 bases, the J end lost 5 bases, and 8 bases lay between the germline ends. This chain's CDR3 is CSVGGEETQYF. Here the CDR3 DNA reads TGCAGCGTTGGGGGGGAGGAGACCCAGTACTTC.

The chain employs TRBV5-6 and TRBJ1-2, with 7 bases aligning to TRBD1. The J segment lost 1 base and the V segment lost 1 base, leaving 4 bases of the junction unmatched. This CDR3 contains 15 residues. The germline V gene has CDR1 SGHDT and CDR2 YYEEEE. The CDR3 loop is CASSLRGPINYGYTF. The CDR3 DNA sequence: TGTGCCAGCAGCTTGAGGGGGCCGATTAACTATGGCTACACCTTC.

This rearrangement joins TRBV28 to TRBJ2-1; 12 bases align to TRBD2. The trim removed 8 bases at V and 8 bases at J, leaving 16 bases unmatched. The germline V gene has CDR1 MDHEN and CDR2 SYDVKM. The CDR3 has 17 amino acids. The CDR3 DNA follows: TGTGCCAGCCGAGACGGGGTCGGGACTAGCGGGTTTGATGAGCAGTTCTTC. Encoded protein: CASRDGVGTSGFDEQFF.

CDR3 region: CASSQPGQATYEQYF. In DNA, the CDR3 is TGCGCCAGCAGCCAGCCCGGACAGGCCACCTACGAGCAGTACTTC. The chain links TRBV4-1 to TRBJ2-7; 7 bases are a match to TRBD1. The V gene's germline CDR1 is MGHRA and CDR2 YSYEKL. The CDR3 is made up of 15 amino acids. After removal of 3 bases from V and 2 bases from J, the junction contained 7 bases not matched to a gene.

The V and J genes are TRBV28 and TRBJ1-1; TRBD1 aligns across 10 bases. J gave up 7 bases and V 8 bases, and 1 base lay outside the gene matches. The CDR3 has 11 amino acids. CDR1 MDHEN and CDR2 SYDVKM come from the germline V gene. The CDR3, as DNA: TGTGCCAGCGACAGGGGGCGTGAAGCTTTCTTT. Translated: CASDRGREAFF.

This chain connects TRBV19 to TRBJ2-4, with TRBD2 matching over 7 bases. There are 15 residues in the CDR3. Germline V gene lookup returns CDR1 LNHDA and CDR2 SQIVND (reference sequence). V shed 4 bases and J 5 bases; nucleotides not matched to a gene: 8. The CDR3 reads CASSTSLAAENIQYF. The CDR3 region has the DNA TGTGCCAGTAGTACTTCCCTAGCGGCCGAAAACATTCAGTACTTC.

This chain uses TRBV6-1 with TRBJ2-5, with 13 positions matching TRBD2. This CDR3 spans 15 amino acids. Losses at the gene ends were 5 bases for V and 5 bases for J; bases not matched to a gene: 5. CDR1 is MNHNS, CDR2 SASEGT, per germline. CDR3 sequence reads: CASSTLAGGVETQYF. Here the CDR3 DNA reads TGTGCCAGCAGTACACTAGCGGGGGGGGTGGAGACCCAGTACTTC.

The chain links TRBV28 to TRBJ2-2; 10 nucleotides match TRBD2. V gave up 6 bases and J gave up 3 bases; unmatched junction bases: 7. CDR3 size: 16 residues. Germline CDR1 reads MDHEN; CDR2 reads SYDVKM. In DNA form, the CDR3 reads TGTGCCAGCAGGGATGGACTAGCGGATGACACCGGGGAGCTGTTTTTT. Translation gives CASRDGLADDTGELFF.

In this sample, this clone turned up once. The chain is built from TRBV2 and TRBJ2-4; TRBD2 matches 8 bases. J was trimmed by 15 bases and V by 0 bases; bases with no gene match: 16. The germline V gene encodes CDR1 SNHLY and CDR2 FYNNEI. The CDR3 runs 16 residues. The CDR3 loop reads CASSEAPGLAGEGWYF. For the CDR3, the DNA is TGTGCCAGCAGTGAAGCCCCAGGGCTAGCGGGCGAAGGGTGGTACTTC.

This clone was picked up one time. As DNA, the CDR3 is TGTGCCAGCAACAGGCGGGACGAAAAACTGTTTTTT. This encodes CASNRRDEKLFF. The V call is TRBV6-5, the J call TRBJ1-4; D may be TRBD1 (5 bases). The CDR3 is 12 amino acids. In germline, CDR1 is MNHEY, CDR2 SVGAGI. Trimming stripped 7 bases from V and 8 bases from J, with 11 bases between.

The chain combines TRBV15 with TRBJ1-1, with TRBD1 identical over 9 bases. Germline loops: CDR1 LNHNV, CDR2 YYDKDF (reference sequence). The CDR3 has 14 residues. V lost 3 bases to trimming and J lost 4 bases; unmatched junction nucleotides: 3. The chain's CDR3 is CATSRGTGSTEAFF. The CDR3 DNA follows: TGTGCCACCAGCAGGGGGACAGGGAGCACTGAAGCTTTCTTT.

The chain recombines TRBV2 with TRBJ1-5, with TRBD1 identical over 7 bases. The J segment lost 7 bases and the V segment lost 1 base, leaving 4 bases of the junction unmatched. CDR1 is SNHLY and CDR2 is FYNNEI in the germline V gene. This CDR3 has 14 residues. The CDR3 loop is CASSEETGRQPQHF. CDR3 in DNA: TGTGCCAGCAGTGAAGAGACAGGGCGGCAGCCCCAGCATTTT.

This clone was picked up a small number of times. The chain couples TRBV27 to TRBJ2-7; possibly TRBD2 for D (7 bases). The CDR3 is 14 amino acids. Between the trimmed V and J ends, which lost 0 bases and 2 bases, there was a span of 8 bases. Germline V CDR1 and CDR2: MNHEY, SMNVEV (reference sequence). The CDR3: CASSLSGGPYEQYF. For the CDR3, the DNA is TGTGCCAGCAGTTTATCGGGGGGGCCCTACGAGCAGTACTTC.

This clone was found a few times. The chain links TRBV19 to TRBJ1-6, with D possibly matching TRBD1 (6 bases). Deletions cut 3 bases from V and 4 bases from J, with 31 bases between. This CDR3 spans 22 amino acids. CDR1 and CDR2 from the germline V gene are LNHDA and SQIVND (reference sequence). The CDR3 coding sequence is TGTGCCAGTAGTATCAGGGGAGACCGCCAACGACCCTTTAGACTTTATAATTCACCCCTCCACTTT. This sequence encodes CASSIRGDRQRPFRLYNSPLHF.

The chain couples TRBV4-3 to TRBJ2-1; possible D gene TRBD1, 6 bases. Per the germline V gene, CDR1 is LGHNA and CDR2 is YSLEER. CDR3 length: 16 amino acids. V lost 5 bases and J lost 1, with 15 bases in between. The CDR3 is CASSTQGLGSYNEQFF. CDR3 nucleotides: TGCGCCAGCAGCACTCAGGGGTTAGGGTCCTACAATGAGCAGTTCTTC.

This clone has only one observation. The chain joins TRBV5-1 to TRBJ2-3; 8 nucleotides agree with TRBD2. Germline trimming cut 4 bases from V and 5 bases from J; bases unmatched to any gene: 15. CDR1 is SGHRS and CDR2 is YFSETQ in the germline V gene. The CDR3 is made up of 17 amino acids. CDR3 amino acids: CASSAHGPGREVDTQYF. In DNA form, the CDR3 reads TGCGCCAGCAGCGCGCACGGCCCCGGGCGGGAGGTAGATACGCAGTATTTT.

This clone was seen once. V and J are TRBV9 and TRBJ2-3, with 8 bases matching TRBD2. Unmatched junction bases numbered 11, after V lost 2 bases and J lost 15 bases. The CDR3 spans 13 residues. Germline values: CDR1 SGDLS, CDR2 YYNGEE. This chain's CDR3 is CASSVTLAGRRYF. In DNA form, the CDR3 reads TGTGCCAGCAGCGTGACTCTAGCGGGCCGACGATATTTT. Full variable domain (outside the CDR3, taken from reference TRBV9 and TRBJ2-3): DSGVTQTPKHLITATGQRVTLRCSPRSGDLSVYWYQQSLDQGLQFLIQYYNGEERAKGNILERFSAQQFPDLHSELNLSSLELGDSALYFCASSVTLAGRRYFGPGTRLTVL.

This clone showed up just once. The chain uses TRBV5-8 and TRBJ2-1, with 7 bases matching TRBD2. CDR3 size: 13 residues. J lost 9 bases, V lost 4 bases, and 7 bases had no gene match. The V gene's germline CDR1 is SGHTS and CDR2 YDEGEE. This CDR3 reads CASSRTRAREQFF. CDR3 nucleotide sequence: TGTGCCAGCAGCCGGACTAGGGCCCGTGAGCAGTTCTTC.

This chain uses TRBV5-1 with TRBJ1-4; TRBD1 agrees at 9 bases. Germline CDR1 is SGHRS and CDR2 is YFSETQ. CDR3 length equals 16 residues. J gave up 8 bases and V 4 bases, and 12 bases lay outside the gene matches. CDR3 residues: CASSPRQQGAGEKLFF. The DNA of the CDR3 is TGCGCCAGCAGCCCTAGGCAACAGGGGGCCGGGGAAAAACTGTTTTTT. Full variable domain (outside the CDR3, taken from reference TRBV5-1 and TRBJ1-4): KAGVTQTPRYLIKTRGQQVTLSCSPISGHRSVSWYQQTPGQGLQFLFEYFSETQRNKGNFPGRFSGRQFSNSRSEMNVSTLELGDSALYLCASSPRQQGAGEKLFFGSGTQLSVL.

The chain has TRBV7-8 and TRBJ1-1; possible D gene TRBD1, 6 bases. The germline V gene encodes CDR1 SGHVS and CDR2 FQNEAQ. The V end was cut by 1 base, the J end by 1 base, with 10 bases between. The CDR3 contains 15 residues. CDR3 amino acids: CASSLDRVGNTEAFF. The CDR3, as DNA: TGTGCCAGCAGCTTAGACAGGGTGGGGAACACTGAAGCTTTCTTT.

The chain uses TRBV27 and TRBJ2-3; 10 positions match TRBD2. This CDR3 contains 15 residues. V was pared by 3 bases and J by 3 bases, with 3 bases of the junction left unmatched. CDR1 MNHEY and CDR2 SMNVEV come from the germline V gene (reference sequence). The CDR3 DNA reads TGTGCCAGCAGTTTGGTGACTAGCGGGACAGATACGCAGTATTTT. It is translated as CASSLVTSGTDTQYF.

This clone was recorded a few times. The chain uses TRBV6-5 and TRBJ2-7; 12 nucleotides line up with TRBD2. CDR3 length: 15 residues. V was pared by 5 bases and J by 6 bases, with 8 bases of the junction left unmatched. From germline, CDR1 is MNHEY and CDR2 SVGAGI. The CDR3 here is CASSLSSGRGSEQYF. CDR3 DNA sequence: TGTGCCAGCAGTCTCTCTAGCGGGAGGGGAAGCGAGCAGTACTTC.

The chain links TRBV7-8 to TRBJ2-2, with a weak D call TRBD1 (5 bases). The CDR3 spans 20 residues. CDR1 is SGHVS, CDR2 FQNEAQ, per germline. V shed 0 bases and J shed 0 bases, with 20 bases lying between them. In DNA, the CDR3 is TGTGCCAGCAGCTTAGCGGACAATGATTCGGAAACGCCGAACACCGGGGAGCTGTTTTTT. Protein sequence: CASSLADNDSETPNTGELFF.